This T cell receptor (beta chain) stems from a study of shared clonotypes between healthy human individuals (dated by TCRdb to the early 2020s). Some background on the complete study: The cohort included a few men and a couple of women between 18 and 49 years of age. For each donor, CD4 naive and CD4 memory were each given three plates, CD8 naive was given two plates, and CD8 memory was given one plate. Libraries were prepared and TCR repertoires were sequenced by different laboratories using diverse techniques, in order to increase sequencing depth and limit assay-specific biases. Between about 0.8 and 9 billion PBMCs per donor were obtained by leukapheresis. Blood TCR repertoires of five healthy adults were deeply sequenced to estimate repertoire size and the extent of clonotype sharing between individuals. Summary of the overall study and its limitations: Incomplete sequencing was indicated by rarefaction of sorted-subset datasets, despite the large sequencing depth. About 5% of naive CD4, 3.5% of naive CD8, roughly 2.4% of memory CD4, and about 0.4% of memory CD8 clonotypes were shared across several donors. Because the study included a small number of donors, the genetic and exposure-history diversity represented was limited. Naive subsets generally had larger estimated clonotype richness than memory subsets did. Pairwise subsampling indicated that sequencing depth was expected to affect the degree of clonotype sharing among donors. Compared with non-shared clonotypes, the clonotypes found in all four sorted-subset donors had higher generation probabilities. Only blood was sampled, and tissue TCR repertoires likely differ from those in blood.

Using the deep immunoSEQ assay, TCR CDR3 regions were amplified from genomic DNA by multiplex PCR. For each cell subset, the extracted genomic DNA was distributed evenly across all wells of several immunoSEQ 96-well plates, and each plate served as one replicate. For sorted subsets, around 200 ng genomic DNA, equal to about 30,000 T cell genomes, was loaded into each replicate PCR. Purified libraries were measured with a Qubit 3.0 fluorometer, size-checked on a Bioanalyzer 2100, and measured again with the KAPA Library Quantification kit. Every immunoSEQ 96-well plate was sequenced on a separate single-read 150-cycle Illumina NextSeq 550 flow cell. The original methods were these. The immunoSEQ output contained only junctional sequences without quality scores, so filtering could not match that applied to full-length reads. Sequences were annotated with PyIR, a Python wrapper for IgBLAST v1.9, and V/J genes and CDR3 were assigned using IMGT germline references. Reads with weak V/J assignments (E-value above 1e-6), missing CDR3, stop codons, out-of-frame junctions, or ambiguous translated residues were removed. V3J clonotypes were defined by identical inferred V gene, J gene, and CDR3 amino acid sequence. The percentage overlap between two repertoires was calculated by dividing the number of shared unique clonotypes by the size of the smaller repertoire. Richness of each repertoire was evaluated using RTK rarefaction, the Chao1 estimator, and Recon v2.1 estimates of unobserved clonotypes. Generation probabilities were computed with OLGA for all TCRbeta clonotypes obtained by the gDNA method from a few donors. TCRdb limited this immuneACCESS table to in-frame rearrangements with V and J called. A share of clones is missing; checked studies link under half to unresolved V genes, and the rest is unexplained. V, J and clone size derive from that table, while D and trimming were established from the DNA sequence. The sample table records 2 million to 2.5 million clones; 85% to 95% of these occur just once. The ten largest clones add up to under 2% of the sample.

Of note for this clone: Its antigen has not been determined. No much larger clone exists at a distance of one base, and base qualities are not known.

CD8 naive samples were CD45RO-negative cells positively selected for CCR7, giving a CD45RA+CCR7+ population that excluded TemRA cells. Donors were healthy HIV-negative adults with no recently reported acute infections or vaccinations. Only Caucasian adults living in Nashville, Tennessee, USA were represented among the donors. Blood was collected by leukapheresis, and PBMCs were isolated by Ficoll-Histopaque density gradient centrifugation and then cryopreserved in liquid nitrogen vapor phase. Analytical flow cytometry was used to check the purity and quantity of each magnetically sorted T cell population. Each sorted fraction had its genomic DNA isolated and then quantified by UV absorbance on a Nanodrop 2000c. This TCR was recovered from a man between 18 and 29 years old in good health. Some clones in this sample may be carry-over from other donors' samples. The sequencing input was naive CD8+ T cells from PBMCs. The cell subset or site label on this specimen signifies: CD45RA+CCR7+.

In nucleotides, the sequence is TGTGCCAGCAGCTTAGCAGGGACTGGAAACACCATATATTTT. The resulting protein is CASSLAGTGNTIYF. Recombination connected TRBV7-6 to TRBJ1-3, with no confidently assigned D gene. Based on the germline V gene, the CDR1 and CDR2 sequences are SGHVS and FNYEAQ. The junction shows trimming of 0 bases on V and 2 bases on J, plus 5 bases between the germline ends. The CDR3 contains 14 residues, cysteine and phenylalanine counted. Only CDR3 DNA is held: 42 bases, read in frame from base 1. Joined to the reference TRBV7-6 and TRBJ1-3 proteins, this CDR3 gives the full variable domain: GAGVSQSPRYKVTKRGQDVALRCDPISGHVSLYWYRQALGQGPEFLTYFNYEAQQDKSGLPNDRFSAERPEGSISTLTIQRTEQRDSAMYRCASSLAGTGNTIYFGEGSWLTVV.